The present T cell receptor (beta chain) was sequenced within a study of cytomegalovirus exposure and HLA in healthy donors. Whole-study results and caveats: In an earlier analysis, productive rearrangement rates for most beta V segments clustered near 87% or 30%.

The V gene lost 4 bases and the J gene lost 6 bases, with 15 bases spanning the gap. The CDR3 length is 14 residues. CDR1 SGHTA and CDR2 FQGNSA come from the germline V gene. Use of 60 Vbeta and 13 Jbeta primers characterized the PCR. Data came from immunoSEQ multiplex PCR; TCRdb stores just in-frame clones and leaves some out. This repertoire includes under 50,000 clones. Healthy donors of bone marrow made up the group. As concerns this clone: Its antigen is as yet unknown.

This clonotype was sampled from a male donor in good health and CMV-seronegative. Sequenced: PBMCs. This chain joins TRBV7-2 and TRBJ1-1; D gene uncertain. CDR3 sequence reads: CASSYVPGQSEAFF. Here the CDR3 DNA reads TGTGCCAGCAGCTACGTTCCTGGTCAGTCTGAAGCTTTCTTT.